This TCR beta chain comes out of a study of blood T cell repertoires in COVID-19. Clones were sequenced by immunoSEQ multiplex PCR, and TCRdb holds only the in-frame ones, with some missing. The table lists about 350,000 clones, approximately 91% of them singletons. Per the germline V gene, CDR1 is WSHSY and CDR2 is SAAADI. The CDR3 consists of 13 residues. V was clipped by 5 bases and J by 7 bases; unmatched bases: 7. This clone was counted a few times. Participants in the exposed group had met a COVID-19 case in the 2 weeks before joining the study. Sequenced: PBMCs or T cells enriched from blood (not recorded which). The rearrangement links TRBV10-2 to TRBJ1-2, with TRBD1 identical over 7 bases. This TCR was sampled from a woman in her twenties or thirties who had been exposed to COVID-19. This chain's CDR3 is CASSHDRDGGYTF. The CDR3 DNA is TGCGCCAGCAGTCACGACAGGGACGGTGGCTACACCTTC.